This entry lists 21 T cell receptor beta chains sequenced from one sample in a study of response to subunit inactivated influenza vaccine. One entry per CDR3 protein results from TCRdb running MiXCR on the RT-PCR reads. The profile shows fewer than 650,000 distinct CDR3 sequences, 10% to 15% of them singletons. Sequencing used PBMCs from blood, obtained 45 days after vaccination. These receptor sequences come from a man aged 45-65 years who received an inactivated influenza vaccine.

This clonotype occurred a few times. The rearrangement uses TRBV6-1 and TRBJ2-3; 7 bases are a match to TRBD2. CDR1 and CDR2 from the germline V gene are MNHNS and SASEGT. The CDR3 is 15 amino acids. The trim removed 7 bases at V and 4 bases at J, leaving 11 bases unmatched. The CDR3 reads CASNPLAAGADTQYF. The CDR3 DNA reads TGTGCCAGCAACCCGCTAGCGGCGGGGGCAGATACGCAGTATTTT.

This clonotype was seen only a few times. This chain uses TRBV11-2 with TRBJ2-7; tentatively, D is TRBD1 or TRBD2 (5 bases each). V lost 2 bases to trimming and J lost 7 bases, with 15 bases between them. The CDR3 is made up of 14 amino acids. Germline loops: CDR1 SGHAT, CDR2 FQNNGV. CDR3 protein: CASSLRPGRREQYF. In nucleotides, the CDR3 is TGTGCCAGCAGCTTACGCCCGGGGCGTAGGGAGCAGTACTTC.

This clonotype was picked up a small number of times. The chain links TRBV7-9 to TRBJ2-3, with no clear D. The germline V gene has CDR1 SEHNR and CDR2 FQNEAQ (reference sequence). V was trimmed by 5 bases and J by 10 bases, leaving 19 bases between them. The CDR3 runs 14 residues. The CDR3, as DNA: TGTGCCAGCAGCCCAAGTAGGGATAATTCCGCGCAGTATTTT. This encodes CASSPSRDNSAQYF.

The rearrangement uses TRBV7-9 and TRBJ2-2; D is perhaps TRBD2 (6 bases). Germline CDR1 is SEHNR and CDR2 is FQNEAQ (reference sequence). Trimming shortened V by 1 base and J by 1 base, and 10 bases separated the two germline ends. CDR3 size: 16 residues. This CDR3 is CASSLVWRGNTGELFF. The CDR3 DNA is TGTGCCAGCAGCTTAGTTTGGCGGGGGAACACCGGGGAGCTGTTTTTT.

This clonotype has just a few counts. The CDR3 loop reads CASSILDSQPQHF. CDR3 nucleotide sequence: TGTGCCAGCAGCATCCTGGACAGCCAGCCCCAGCATTTT. V is TRBV7-8 and J is TRBJ1-5, with TRBD1 as a possible D gene (6 bases). The length of the CDR3 is 13 residues. Germline-derived CDR1 and CDR2 are SGHVS and FQNEAQ. V gave up 5 bases and J gave up 7 bases, with 12 bases separating them.

The J gene is TRBJ1-1, the V gene TRBV5-1; D not certain. CDR1 is SGHRS, CDR2 YFSETQ, per germline. The V and J ends lost 4 bases and 8 bases respectively, with 12 bases between them. This CDR3 comprises 12 residues. CDR3 in amino acids: CASSEGPTEAFF. As DNA, the CDR3 is TGCGCCAGCAGCGAAGGTCCCACGGAAGCTTTCTTT.

This clonotype was seen many times. V usage is TRBV28 and J usage is TRBJ2-3; D may be TRBD2 (5 bases). This CDR3 comprises 14 residues. V was cut by 8 bases and J by 4 bases, with 16 bases left in between. Germline CDR1 MDHEN, CDR2 SYDVKM. The CDR3: CASFLRGSPDTQYF. Written as DNA, the CDR3 is TGTGCCAGCTTTCTTCGGGGTAGCCCAGATACGCAGTATTTT.

This rearrangement joins TRBV7-2 to TRBJ2-7; 12 bases line up with TRBD2. From germline, CDR1 is SGHTA and CDR2 FQGNSA. CDR3 size: 16 residues. Unmatched junction bases numbered 7, after V lost 5 bases and J lost 2 bases. CDR3 coding DNA: TGTGCCAGCAGCCCCGGACTAGCGGGGTTCCCCTACGAGCAGTACTTC. As protein: CASSPGLAGFPYEQYF.

The V call is TRBV20-1, the J call TRBJ2-3; tentatively, D is TRBD2 (6 bases). CDR1 DFQATT and CDR2 SNEGSKA come from the germline V gene (reference sequence). There are 14 residues in the CDR3. Trimming left V 0 bases short and J 5 bases short, with 12 bases between. In nucleotides, the CDR3 is TGCAGTGCTAGAGATTGGGACTTAGGAGATACGCAGTATTTT. It is translated as CSARDWDLGDTQYF.

This rearrangement joins TRBV7-9 to TRBJ2-7; 8 bases fit TRBD1. V shed 2 bases and J 12 bases; nucleotides not matched to a gene: 6. Germline lookup yields CDR1 SEHNR and CDR2 FQNEAQ (reference sequence). The length of the CDR3 is 12 residues. The CDR3 coding sequence is TGTGCCAGCAGCTTAACGCAGGGGGCGGCGTACTTC. Residues: CASSLTQGAAYF. The full variable domain, in which reference TRBV7-9 and TRBJ2-7 provide the parts outside the CDR3, is DTGVSQNPRHKITKRGQNVTFRCDPISEHNRLYWYRQTLGQGPEFLTYFQNEAQLEKSRLLSDRFSAERPKGSFSTLEIQRTEQGDSAMYLCASSLTQGAAYFGPGTRLTVT.

In its sample, this clonotype was seen once. This sequence joins TRBV4-3 and TRBJ2-3; 9 bases fit TRBD2. Germline V gives CDR1 LGHNA, CDR2 YSLEER. The CDR3 totals 17 residues. After removal of 1 base from V and 2 bases from J, the junction contained 7 bases not matched to a gene. DNA of the CDR3: TGCGCCAGCAGCCAAGGGAGGCTAGCGGGGTTCACAGATACGCAGTATTTT. Protein product: CASSQGRLAGFTDTQYF.

This rearrangement joins TRBV12-3 or TRBV12-4 to TRBJ1-5, with D uncertain. Between the trimmed V and J ends, which lost 3 bases and 6 bases, there was a span of 9 bases. The CDR3 spans 13 residues. CDR3 nucleotides: TGTGCCAGCAGTTTCGGTGGGCTTCAGCCCCAGCATTTT. Its protein is CASSFGGLQPQHF.

In this sample, this clonotype turned up many times. The V and J genes are TRBV29-1 and TRBJ2-7, with D possibly TRBD2 on 7 matching bases. The germline V gene has CDR1 SQVTM and CDR2 ANQGSEA. The CDR3 has 16 amino acids. Trimming removed 4 bases from V and 4 bases from J, with 23 bases in between. CDR3 protein: CSVVGAKRGAPYEQYF. CDR3 in DNA: TGCAGCGTTGTAGGAGCAAAACGGGGGGCTCCATACGAGCAGTACTTC.

The V call is TRBV28, the J call TRBJ1-5; 8 nucleotides agree with TRBD1. The junction had 8 bases not matched to a gene; V was cut back by 6 bases and J by 4 bases. This CDR3 spans 15 amino acids. Germline CDR1 and CDR2: MDHEN and SYDVKM. Here the CDR3 reads CASSKTGVGNQPQHF. The DNA for the CDR3 is TGTGCCAGCAGCAAGACAGGGGTGGGAAATCAGCCCCAGCATTTT.

The sample holds many counts of this clonotype. The chain is built from TRBV4-3 and TRBJ2-3; D is uncertain. The CDR3 loop spans 14 amino acids. Germline CDR1 LGHNA, CDR2 YSLEER. V was trimmed by 0 bases and J by 2 bases, leaving 6 bases between them. The chain's CDR3 is CASSQDRYTDTQYF. DNA of the CDR3: TGCGCCAGCAGCCAAGACCGGTACACAGATACGCAGTATTTT.

V usage is TRBV20-1 and J usage is TRBJ2-1, with D unresolved. V lost 6 bases, J lost 0 bases, and 15 bases lay in between. The germline V gene encodes CDR1 DFQATT and CDR2 SNEGSKA (reference sequence). The CDR3 spans 15 residues. This chain's CDR3 is CSAPIPFLSYNEQFF. CDR3 DNA: TGCAGTGCGCCGATACCTTTCCTCTCCTACAATGAGCAGTTCTTC.

This clonotype showed up just a few times. The chain has TRBV7-8 and TRBJ1-3, with D perhaps matching TRBD1 (5 bases). The CDR3 contains 14 residues. V dropped 5 bases and J dropped 5 bases, with 13 bases sitting between them. Germline loops: CDR1 SGHVS, CDR2 FQNEAQ. CDR3 in amino acids: CASSMGGVRNTIYF. The CDR3 nucleotides are TGTGCCAGCAGCATGGGGGGTGTCCGAAACACCATATATTTT.

The chain has TRBV20-1 and TRBJ2-1, with D possibly TRBD2 on 6 matching bases. CDR1 and CDR2 from the germline V gene are DFQATT and SNEGSKA (reference sequence). CDR3 length equals 14 residues. Trimming cost V 3 bases and J 9 bases, with 18 bases left between them. The DNA for the CDR3 is TGCAGTGCTAGGCAGCCGGCGGGACGGTTTGAGCAGTTCTTC. This translates into CSARQPAGRFEQFF.

The rearrangement uses TRBV5-1 and TRBJ2-7, with D possibly being TRBD1 or TRBD2 (5 bases each). Trimming stripped 2 bases from V and 0 bases from J, with 12 bases between. CDR1 is SGHRS, CDR2 YFSETQ, per germline. CDR3 length: 15 amino acids. In nucleotides, the CDR3 is TGCGCCAGCAGCTTCGGGACCGGGAACTCCTACGAGCAGTACTTC. The encoded protein is CASSFGTGNSYEQYF.

This clonotype was found many times. The rearrangement uses TRBV15 and TRBJ2-3; 10 nucleotides line up with TRBD2. V lost 1 base, J lost 2 bases, and 3 bases stayed unmatched. Germline CDR1 is LNHNV and CDR2 is YYDKDF (reference sequence). The CDR3 consists of 16 residues. In nucleotides, the CDR3 is TGTGCCACCAGCAGAGGTCTAGCGGGGGTCACAGATACGCAGTATTTT. Its translation is CATSRGLAGVTDTQYF. Complete variable domain (other parts from reference TRBV15 and TRBJ2-3): DAMVIQNPRYQVTQFGKPVTLSCSQTLNHNVMYWYQQKSSQAPKLLFHYYDKDFNNEADTPDNFQSRRPNTSFCFLDIRSPGLGDTAMYLCATSRGLAGVTDTQYFGPGTRLTVL.

V and J are TRBV11-2 and TRBJ2-2; 7 bases are shared with TRBD2. Germline V gene lookup returns CDR1 SGHAT and CDR2 FQNNGV. The CDR3 length is 17 residues. V was clipped by 5 bases and J by 5 bases; unmatched bases: 14. CDR3 DNA sequence: TGTGCCAGCAGCAGCCGGGCGGGAGCGGTCGTGACCGGGGAGCTGTTTTTT. As protein: CASSSRAGAVVTGELFF.